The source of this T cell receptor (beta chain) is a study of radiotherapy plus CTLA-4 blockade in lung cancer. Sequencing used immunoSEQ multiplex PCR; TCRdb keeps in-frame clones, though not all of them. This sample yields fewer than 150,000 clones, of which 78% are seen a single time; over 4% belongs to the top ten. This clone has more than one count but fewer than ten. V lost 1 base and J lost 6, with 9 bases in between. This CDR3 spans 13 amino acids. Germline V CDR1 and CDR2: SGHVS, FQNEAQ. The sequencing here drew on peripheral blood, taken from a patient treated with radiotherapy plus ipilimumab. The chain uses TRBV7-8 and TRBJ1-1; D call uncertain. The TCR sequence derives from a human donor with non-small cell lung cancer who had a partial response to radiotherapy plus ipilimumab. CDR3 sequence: CASSLGREAEAFF. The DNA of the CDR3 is TGTGCCAGCAGCTTAGGGCGGGAAGCTGAAGCTTTCTTT. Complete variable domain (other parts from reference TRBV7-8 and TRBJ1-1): GAGVSQSPRYKVAKRGQDVALRCDPISGHVSLFWYQQALGQGPEFLTYFQNEAQLDKSGLPSDRFFAERPEGSVSTLKIQRTQQEDSAVYLCASSLGREAEAFFGQGTRLTVV.